This T cell receptor (beta chain) was sequenced for a study of blood T cell repertoires in COVID-19. As for the study in general: Acute and convalescent COVID-19 specimens originated in the United States, Italy and Spain. PBMCs, B-cell-depleted T cells, or T cells were the source of the cDNA or gDNA that made up the material.

CDR1 is SEHNR, CDR2 FQNEAQ, per germline (reference sequence). CDR3 length equals 14 residues. V was shortened by 5 bases and J by 3 bases, with 13 bases between the two germline ends. Authors' analysis steps: The assay estimated nucleated cells by amplifying reference gene primers. The table came from immunoSEQ multiplex PCR; TCRdb's copy has only in-frame clones and leaves some out. Clonal size and the V and J genes are those of that table, whereas D and trimming came from the DNA. The sample has about 120,000 clones, about 80% seen once; the top ten hold approximately 3.9%. Sequences were obtained from peripheral blood. This receptor was identified in a woman in her 50s with acute or convalescent COVID-19. This rearrangement joins TRBV7-9 to TRBJ1-1, with a possible D match to TRBD1 (6 bases). CDR3: CASSQMTGDTEAFF. The CDR3 nucleotides are TGTGCCAGCAGCCAAATGACAGGCGACACTGAAGCTTTCTTT.